Presented here are 27 T cell receptor beta chains from one specimen sequenced in a study of cytomegalovirus exposure and HLA in healthy donors. PCR employed 60 Vbeta and 13 Jbeta primers. Repertoires were generated with immunoSEQ multiplex PCR, while TCRdb's copy carries only in-frame clones and drops some. The sample has over 130,000 clones; approximately 85% are singletons. The sample was PBMCs. The receptors derive from a middle-aged woman in good health and CMV-seronegative.

V is TRBV5-4 and J is TRBJ2-2; 10 bases align to TRBD2. The CDR3 spans 15 residues. The junction had 8 bases not matched to a gene; V was cut back by 7 bases and J by 5 bases. CDR1 SGHNT and CDR2 YYREEE come from the germline V gene (reference sequence). The chain's CDR3 is CASAGAGGGTGELFF. In nucleotides, the CDR3 is TGTGCCAGCGCGGGAGCGGGAGGGGGAACCGGGGAGCTGTTTTTT.

V gene TRBV20-1 combines with J gene TRBJ2-7; tentatively, D is TRBD2 (5 bases). Germline CDR1 DFQATT, CDR2 SNEGSKA (reference sequence). V lost 7 bases and J 9 bases, leaving 16 bases between the germline ends. This CDR3 has 11 residues. In DNA, the CDR3 is TGCAGTGTTACAACCCCTAGCCTGCAGTACTTC. Its translation: CSVTTPSLQYF.

V gene TRBV11-2 combines with J gene TRBJ2-3, with a tentative D call TRBD1 (6 bases). V lost 2 bases, J lost 2 bases, and 11 bases lay in between. Germline loops: CDR1 SGHAT, CDR2 FQNNGV. The CDR3 is 15 residues long. CDR3 bases: TGTGCCAGCAGCTTACTGGGGACACACACAGATACGCAGTATTTT. Translating gives CASSLLGTHTDTQYF. The variable domain in full, with the rest retrieved from reference TRBV11-2 and TRBJ2-3, is EAGVAQSPRYKIIEKRQSVAFWCNPISGHATLYWYQQILGQGPKLLIQFQNNGVVDDSQLPKDRFSAERLKGVDSTLKIQPAKLEDSAVYLCASSLLGTHTDTQYFGPGTRLTVL.

The count of this clone is one. The chain employs TRBV4-1 and TRBJ2-1, with D uncertain. The germline V and J ends were trimmed by 2 bases and 0 bases, with 14 bases remaining between them. The CDR3 extends over 17 amino acids. Germline V lookup: CDR1 MGHRA, CDR2 YSYEKL. CDR3 coding DNA: TGCGCCAGCAGCCAATCCGTGACCCGGAGCTCCTACAATGAGCAGTTCTTC. As protein: CASSQSVTRSSYNEQFF.

The chain carries TRBV6-5 and TRBJ2-2, with TRBD2 as a possible D gene (6 bases). The CDR3 is 16 residues long. Germline assignment: CDR1 MNHEY and CDR2 SVGAGI. Trimming removed 1 base from V and 0 bases from J, with 9 bases in between. In nucleotides, the CDR3 is TGTGCCAGCAGTTACTGGGGACTCCCGAACACCGGGGAGCTGTTTTTT. It yields the protein CASSYWGLPNTGELFF.

The J gene is TRBJ1-1, the V gene TRBV5-6, with 9 bases lining up with TRBD1. J gave up 0 bases and V 4 bases, and 10 bases lay outside the gene matches. Germline values: CDR1 SGHDT, CDR2 YYEEEE. The CDR3 covers 17 residues. In DNA, the CDR3 is TGTGCCAGCAGCACGGGGACAGGGCTTATCATGAACACTGAAGCTTTCTTT. This translates into CASSTGTGLIMNTEAFF.

V gene TRBV5-1 combines with J gene TRBJ2-1; possibly TRBD2 for D (6 bases). The CDR3 extends over 17 amino acids. Germline CDR1 reads SGHRS; CDR2 reads YFSETQ. V dropped 0 bases and J dropped 7 bases, with 20 bases sitting between them. CDR3 sequence: CASSLEPSGVQRNEQFF. The CDR3 DNA sequence: TGCGCCAGCAGCTTGGAGCCGTCGGGGGTCCAGAGGAATGAGCAGTTCTTC.

The chain is built from TRBV4-3 and TRBJ1-2; tentatively, D is TRBD1 (5 bases). The CDR3 is 15 residues long. The germline V gene encodes CDR1 LGHNA and CDR2 YSLEER. Trimming pared 2 bases from V and 8 bases from J, leaving 18 bases between. In nucleotides, the CDR3 is TGCGCCAGCAGCCAAAGTAGACAGTTGGCGGGGGGCTACACCTTC. It is translated as CASSQSRQLAGGYTF.

This clone was seen a single time. The V and J genes are TRBV5-8 and TRBJ2-5; D remains ambiguous. CDR1 and CDR2 (germline): SGHTS, YDEGEE. Trimming removed 4 bases at V and 2 bases at J, with 6 bases between. This CDR3 has 12 amino acids. CDR3 protein: CASSKQQETQYF. CDR3 in DNA: TGTGCCAGCAGCAAACAGCAAGAGACCCAGTACTTC.

This chain connects TRBV27 to TRBJ1-5; weak D call: TRBD1 (6 bases). Trimming took 10 bases from V and 7 from J, leaving 17 bases between them. The germline V gene encodes CDR1 MNHEY and CDR2 SMNVEV (reference sequence). The CDR3 totals 13 residues. CDR3 protein: CATSNTGKQPQHF. Here the CDR3 DNA reads TGTGCCACCTCAAATACAGGGAAACAGCCCCAGCATTTT.

This chain joins TRBV11-3 and TRBJ2-7, with D uncertain. The CDR3 totals 14 residues. Trimming pared 4 bases from V and 2 bases from J, leaving 12 bases between. Germline V gives CDR1 SGHNT, CDR2 YENEEA. DNA of the CDR3: TGTGCCAGCAGCTCCCTTTTTCGAGCCTACGAGCAGTACTTC. Translation: CASSSLFRAYEQYF.

V gene TRBV5-1 combines with J gene TRBJ1-3, with 7 bases that match TRBD1. V was pared by 2 bases and J by 3 bases, with 5 bases of the junction left unmatched. In germline, CDR1 is SGHRS, CDR2 YFSETQ. The CDR3 totals 15 residues. CDR3 DNA sequence: TGCGCCAGCAGCTTCAGGGGGACGGTTGGAAACACCATATATTTT. Translation: CASSFRGTVGNTIYF.

This clone occurred once. This sample includes further DNA sequences coding for the same CDR3. The genes are TRBV5-1 and TRBJ2-1, with 9 positions matching TRBD2. This CDR3 is 15 amino acids long. V shed 0 bases and J 4 bases; nucleotides not matched to a gene: 2. Germline CDR1 is SGHRS and CDR2 is YFSETQ. CDR3 nucleotide sequence: TGCGCCAGCAGCTTGGGACTAGCGGTTTACAATGAGCAGTTCTTC. It encodes CASSLGLAVYNEQFF. Combining the CDR3 with reference TRBV5-1 and TRBJ2-1 gives the whole variable domain KAGVTQTPRYLIKTRGQQVTLSCSPISGHRSVSWYQQTPGQGLQFLFEYFSETQRNKGNFPGRFSGRQFSNSRSEMNVSTLELGDSALYLCASSLGLAVYNEQFFGPGTRLTVL.

In this sample, this clone turned up a few times. The V and J genes are TRBV25-1 and TRBJ2-7, with 8 positions matching TRBD2. V shed 5 bases and J 5 bases; nucleotides not matched to a gene: 14. CDR3 length equals 16 residues. In germline, CDR1 is MGHDK, CDR2 SYGVNS. Here the CDR3 reads CASSPRGGSGANEQYF. The CDR3 DNA reads TGTGCCAGCAGTCCACGGGGGGGAAGCGGGGCGAACGAGCAGTACTTC.

Here the CDR3 DNA reads TGCGCCAGCAGCCTGGGACAGGGACGGTGGGAAACTGAAGCTTTCTTT. This sequence encodes CASSLGQGRWETEAFF. The chain carries TRBV4-1 and TRBJ1-1; 9 bases agree with TRBD1. Germline values: CDR1 MGHRA, CDR2 YSYEKL. CDR3 length: 16 residues. Trimming took 4 bases from V and 5 from J; bases not matched to a gene: 11.

This rearrangement joins TRBV4-1 to TRBJ2-7, with a weak D call TRBD1 (6 bases). This CDR3 has 18 residues. Per the germline V gene, CDR1 is MGHRA and CDR2 is YSYEKL. The ends were cut back, 1 base at V and 3 bases at J, with 22 bases in the middle. The CDR3 DNA follows: TGCGCCAGCAGCCAAGGGGAGACAAGGGGGACCCGGGGCTACGAGCAGTACTTC. It translates to CASSQGETRGTRGYEQYF.

In this sample, this clone turned up once. This sequence joins TRBV7-2 and TRBJ2-2; weak D call: TRBD2 (6 bases). The CDR3 runs 13 residues. V lost 1 base to trimming and J lost 6 bases, with 6 bases between them. Germline CDR1 is SGHTA and CDR2 is FQGNSA. The CDR3 nucleotides are TGTGCCAGCAGCTTAGGCGGGGCCGGGGAGCTGTTTTTT. Translated: CASSLGGAGELFF. Variable domain in full (rest from reference TRBV7-2 and TRBJ2-2): GAGVSQSPSNKVTEKGKDVELRCDPISGHTALYWYRQSLGQGLEFLIYFQGNSAPDKSGLPSDRFSAERTGGSVSTLTIQRTQQEDSAVYLCASSLGGAGELFFGEGSRLTVL.

This sequence joins TRBV7-8 and TRBJ2-7; TRBD1 matches 9 bases. Germline V gene data show CDR1 as SGHVS and CDR2 as FQNEAQ. The trim removed 5 bases at V and 9 bases at J, leaving 11 bases unmatched. The CDR3 has 14 residues. The CDR3 region has the DNA TGTGCCAGCAGCCAGGACTGGGACAGGGTAGTGCAGTACTTC. Translation gives CASSQDWDRVVQYF.

This chain connects TRBV13 to TRBJ2-7, with 9 nucleotides matching TRBD2. This CDR3 has 16 amino acids. Per the germline V gene, CDR1 is PRHDT and CDR2 is FYEKMQ (reference sequence). V dropped 5 bases and J dropped 0; count of bases not matched to a gene: 8. The chain's CDR3 is CASSTTGTSYSYEQYF. DNA of the CDR3: TGTGCCAGCAGCACAACAGGGACTAGCTACTCCTACGAGCAGTACTTC.

V gene TRBV6-6 combines with J gene TRBJ2-4; D is undetermined. The CDR3 extends over 15 amino acids. V lost 4 bases to trimming and J lost 0 bases, with 10 bases between them. CDR1 and CDR2 from the germline V gene are MNHNY and SVGAGI (reference sequence). The CDR3 reads CASSSQSIAKNIQYF. The DNA for the CDR3 is TGTGCCAGCAGTTCCCAATCAATAGCCAAAAACATTCAGTACTTC.

This sequence joins TRBV7-9 and TRBJ2-3; 8 bases are a match to TRBD1. V dropped 5 bases and J dropped 4; count of bases not matched to a gene: 5. This CDR3 contains 14 residues. Per germline, CDR1 SEHNR and CDR2 FQNEAQ (reference sequence). The CDR3: CASSRTGWADTQYF. The CDR3 DNA reads as TGTGCCAGCAGCCGGACAGGGTGGGCAGATACGCAGTATTTT.

This clone was detected only a few times. V gene TRBV25-1 combines with J gene TRBJ2-7; 8 nucleotides line up with TRBD1. Germline V gene lookup returns CDR1 MGHDK and CDR2 SYGVNS. After removal of 4 bases from V and 6 bases from J, the junction contained 5 bases not matched to a gene. The CDR3 sequence is 13 residues long. The CDR3 is CASSANRGIEQYF. The CDR3 nucleotides are TGTGCCAGCAGTGCCAACAGGGGGATCGAGCAGTACTTC.

The chain couples TRBV7-6 to TRBJ2-5; D ambiguous. The CDR3 contains 13 residues. The germline CDR1 and CDR2 sequences are SGHVS and FNYEAQ. The V gene lost 1 base and the J gene lost 2 bases, with 5 bases spanning the gap. The CDR3 here is CASSLGGQETQYF. In DNA form, the CDR3 reads TGTGCCAGCAGCTTAGGAGGTCAAGAGACCCAGTACTTC. Drawing the rest from reference TRBV7-6 and TRBJ2-5, the complete variable domain is GAGVSQSPRYKVTKRGQDVALRCDPISGHVSLYWYRQALGQGPEFLTYFNYEAQQDKSGLPNDRFSAERPEGSISTLTIQRTEQRDSAMYRCASSLGGQETQYFGPGTRLLVL.

The J gene is TRBJ2-5, the V gene TRBV7-2, with TRBD1 identical over 12 bases. V lost 1 base, J lost 5 bases, and 5 bases stayed unmatched. The CDR3 totals 16 residues. Germline CDR1 SGHTA, CDR2 FQGNSA. In DNA, the CDR3 is TGTGCCAGCAGCTTAGATGGGACAGGGGGCTGGGAGACCCAGTACTTC. Its translation: CASSLDGTGGWETQYF.

J is TRBJ2-1 and V is TRBV6-5; D unresolved. Per the germline V gene, CDR1 is MNHEY and CDR2 is SVGAGI. The CDR3 loop spans 13 amino acids. Trimming cost V 2 bases and J 9 bases, with 11 bases left between them. CDR3 coding DNA: TGTGCCAGCAGTTACCACCTTAGAGGTGAGCAGTTCTTC. This codes for CASSYHLRGEQFF.

The genes are TRBV28 and TRBJ2-7; 9 bases map to TRBD2. The CDR3 is 14 amino acids. Germline V CDR1 and CDR2: MDHEN, SYDVKM. The ends lost 6 bases at V and 2 bases at J; junction bases unmatched: 5. The CDR3 here is CASRPGLAPYEQYF. The CDR3, as DNA: TGTGCCAGCAGACCCGGACTAGCGCCCTACGAGCAGTACTTC.

As for this clone: Different DNA sequences within this sample yield the same CDR3. The chain is built from TRBV27 and TRBJ2-3, with 8 nucleotides matching TRBD2. The CDR3 totals 16 residues. Germline V gives CDR1 MNHEY, CDR2 SMNVEV (reference sequence). After removal of 8 bases from V and 3 bases from J, the junction contained 13 bases not matched to a gene. CDR3 in DNA: TGTGCCAGCCATGAGCGGGGGTCGTTTGGAACAGATACGCAGTATTTT. This encodes CASHERGSFGTDTQYF.